This note documents a single TCR beta chain sequence. Profiled with immunoSEQ multiplex PCR; TCRdb holds only in-frame clones, not every one. The table shows more than 140,000 clones, with 70% to 90% occurring only once. Germline V lookup: CDR1 KGHSH, CDR2 LQKENI. The CDR3 contains 15 residues. V lost 2 bases to trimming and J lost 0 bases, with 11 bases between them. This specimen belongs to a study of T cell responses to AZD1222 COVID-19 vaccine. This sample comprised peripheral blood, obtained on day 0 of AZD1222 vaccination. The sequence derives from an adult in good health. V usage is TRBV18 and J usage is TRBJ2-7; tentatively, D is TRBD1 or TRBD2 (5 bases each). CDR3 nucleotide sequence: TGTGCCAGCTCACCAGGGGCAGGGAGCTCCTACGAGCAGTACTTC. It encodes CASSPGAGSSYEQYF.